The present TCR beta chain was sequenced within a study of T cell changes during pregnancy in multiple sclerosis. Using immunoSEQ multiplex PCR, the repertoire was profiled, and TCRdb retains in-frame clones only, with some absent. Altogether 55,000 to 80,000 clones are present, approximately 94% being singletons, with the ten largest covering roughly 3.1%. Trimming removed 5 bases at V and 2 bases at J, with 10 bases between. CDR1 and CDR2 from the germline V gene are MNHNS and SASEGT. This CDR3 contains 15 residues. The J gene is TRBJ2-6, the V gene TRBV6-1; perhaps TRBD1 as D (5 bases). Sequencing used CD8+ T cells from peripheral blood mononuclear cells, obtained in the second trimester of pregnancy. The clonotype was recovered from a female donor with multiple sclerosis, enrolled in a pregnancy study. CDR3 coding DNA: TGTGCCAGCAGTATTCAGGGTACTGGGGCCAACGTCCTGACTTTC. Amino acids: CASSIQGTGANVLTF.